This T cell receptor (beta chain) is drawn from a study of neurological immune-mediated disorders. Whenever a sequencing run was performed, it yielded over 190 million TCR-beta sequences from 15-18 subjects. TCRdb processed the 5' RACE reads anew with MiXCR; each CDR3 protein has one entry. This table has about 49,000 distinct CDR3 sequences, over 8% appearing once. There are many counts of this clonotype. The time point denotes: longitudinal time-point 1 (baseline). Germline V gives CDR1 SGHVS, CDR2 FQNEAQ. This CDR3 is built from 17 residues. V lost 6 bases and J 0 bases, leaving 18 bases between the germline ends.

The J gene is TRBJ1-5, the V gene TRBV7-8, with a weak D call TRBD1 (5 bases). Sequencing was performed on PBMCs. The source is a woman in her 40s in good health. The CDR3: CASRAGRDHISNQPQHF. As DNA, the CDR3 is TGTGCCAGCAGGGCAGGCAGGGACCATATTAGCAATCAGCCCCAGCATTTT.